Below, one T cell receptor beta chain is given with its context. Its target is not known. The sample belongs to a study of early T cells in non-severe SARS-CoV-2 infection. Study summary: Sequencing was performed on bulk RNA from unsorted whole blood, leaving chains unpaired. Study conclusions and caveats: Lookups in VDJdb leaned toward anti-spike CD8 responses and missed private and CD4 specificities.

Individual cDNA molecules were tagged with unique molecular identifiers, the study reported. TCRdb called the 5' RACE reads again in MiXCR, with one record for every CDR3 protein. The sample lists around 53,000 distinct CDR3 sequences; about 7.4% were seen once. V was pared by 4 bases and J by 2 bases, with 3 bases between. Germline V CDR1 and CDR2: MNHNY, SVGAGI (reference sequence). The CDR3 has 12 residues. Sequencing was performed on whole blood. The V call is TRBV6-6, the J call TRBJ1-5; D is uncertain. The sequence came from an adult who was a healthcare worker with PCR-confirmed SARS-CoV-2 infection or an uninfected control (not recorded which). CDR3 DNA: TGTGCCAGCAGTTGGGGCAATCAGCCCCAGCATTTT. Residues: CASSWGNQPQHF.